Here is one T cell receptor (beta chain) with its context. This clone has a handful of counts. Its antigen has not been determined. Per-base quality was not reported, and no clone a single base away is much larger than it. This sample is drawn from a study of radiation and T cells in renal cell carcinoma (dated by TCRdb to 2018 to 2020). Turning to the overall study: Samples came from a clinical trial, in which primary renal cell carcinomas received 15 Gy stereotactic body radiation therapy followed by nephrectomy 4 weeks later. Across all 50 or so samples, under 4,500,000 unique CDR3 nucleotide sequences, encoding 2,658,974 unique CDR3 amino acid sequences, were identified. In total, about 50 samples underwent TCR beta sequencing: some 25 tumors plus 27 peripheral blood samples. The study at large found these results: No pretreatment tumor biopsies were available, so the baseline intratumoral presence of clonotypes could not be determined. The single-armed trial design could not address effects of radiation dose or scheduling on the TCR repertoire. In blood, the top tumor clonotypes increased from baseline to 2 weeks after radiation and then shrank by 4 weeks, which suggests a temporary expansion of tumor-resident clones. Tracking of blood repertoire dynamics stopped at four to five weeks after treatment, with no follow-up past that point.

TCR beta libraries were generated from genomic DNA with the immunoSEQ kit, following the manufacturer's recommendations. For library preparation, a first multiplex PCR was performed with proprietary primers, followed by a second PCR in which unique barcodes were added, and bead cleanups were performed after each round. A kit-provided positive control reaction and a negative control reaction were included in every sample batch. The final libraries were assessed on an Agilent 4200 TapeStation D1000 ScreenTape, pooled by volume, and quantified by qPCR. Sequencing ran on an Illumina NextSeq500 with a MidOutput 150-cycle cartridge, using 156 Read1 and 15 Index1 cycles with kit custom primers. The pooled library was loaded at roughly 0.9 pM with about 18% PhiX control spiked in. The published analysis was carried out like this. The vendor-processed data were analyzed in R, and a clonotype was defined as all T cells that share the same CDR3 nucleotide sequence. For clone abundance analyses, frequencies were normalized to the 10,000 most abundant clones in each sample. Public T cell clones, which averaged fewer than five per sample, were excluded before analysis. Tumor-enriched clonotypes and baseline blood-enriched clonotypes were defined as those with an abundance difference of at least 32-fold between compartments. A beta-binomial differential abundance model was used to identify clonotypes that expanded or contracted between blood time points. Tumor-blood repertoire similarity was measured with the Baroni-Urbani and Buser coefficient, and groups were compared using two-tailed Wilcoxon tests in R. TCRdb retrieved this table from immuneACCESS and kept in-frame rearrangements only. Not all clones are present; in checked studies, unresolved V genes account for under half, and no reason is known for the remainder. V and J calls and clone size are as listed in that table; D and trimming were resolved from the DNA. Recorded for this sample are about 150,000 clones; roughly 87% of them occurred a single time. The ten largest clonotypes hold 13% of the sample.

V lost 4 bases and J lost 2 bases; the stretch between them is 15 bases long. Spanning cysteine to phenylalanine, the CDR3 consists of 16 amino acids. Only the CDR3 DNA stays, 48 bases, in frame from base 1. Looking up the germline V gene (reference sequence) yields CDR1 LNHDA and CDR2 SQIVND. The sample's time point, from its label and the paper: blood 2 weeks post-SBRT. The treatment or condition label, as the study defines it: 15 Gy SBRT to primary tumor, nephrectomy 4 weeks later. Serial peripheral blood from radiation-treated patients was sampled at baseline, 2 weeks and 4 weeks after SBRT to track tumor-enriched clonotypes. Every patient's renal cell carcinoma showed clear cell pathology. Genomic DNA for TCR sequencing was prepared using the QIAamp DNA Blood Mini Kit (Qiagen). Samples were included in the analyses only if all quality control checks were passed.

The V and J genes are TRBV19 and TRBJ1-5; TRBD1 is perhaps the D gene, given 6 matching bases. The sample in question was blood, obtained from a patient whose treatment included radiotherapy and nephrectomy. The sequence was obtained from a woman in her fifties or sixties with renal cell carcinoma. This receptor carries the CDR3 CASSSRRGVGNQPQHF. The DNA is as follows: TGTGCCAGTAGTAGCCGAAGGGGGGTGGGCAATCAGCCCCAGCATTTT.